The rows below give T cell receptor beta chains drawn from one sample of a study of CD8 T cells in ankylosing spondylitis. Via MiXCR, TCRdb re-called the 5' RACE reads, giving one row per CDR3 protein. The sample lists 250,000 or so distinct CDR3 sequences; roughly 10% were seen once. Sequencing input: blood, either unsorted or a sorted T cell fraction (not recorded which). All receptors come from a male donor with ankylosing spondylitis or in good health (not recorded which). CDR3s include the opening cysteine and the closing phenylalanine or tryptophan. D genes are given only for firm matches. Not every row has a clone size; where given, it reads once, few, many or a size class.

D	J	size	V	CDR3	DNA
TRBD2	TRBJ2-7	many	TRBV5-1	CASSPRRLAGFSYEQYF	TGCGCCAGCAGCCCCCGAAGACTAGCGGGATTCTCCTACGAGCAGTACTTC
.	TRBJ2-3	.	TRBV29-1	CSVPAAGFSTDTQYF	TGCAGCGTTCCGGCGGCTGGGTTTAGCACAGATACGCAGTATTTT
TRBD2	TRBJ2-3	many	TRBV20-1	CSARDRGLAGGISTDTQYF	TGCAGTGCTAGAGATCGGGGGCTAGCGGGGGGTATTAGCACAGATACGCAGTATTTT
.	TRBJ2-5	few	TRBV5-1	CASSLRRDSETQYF	TGCGCCAGCAGCTTGCGGCGGGATAGTGAGACCCAGTACTTC
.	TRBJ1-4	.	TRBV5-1	CASSFRGQHNEKLFF	TGCGCCAGCAGTTTCCGCGGACAGCATAATGAAAAACTGTTTTTT
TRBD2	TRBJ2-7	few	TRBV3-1	CASNLTSGGPQYF	TGTGCCAGCAACCTAACTAGCGGGGGGCCGCAGTACTTC
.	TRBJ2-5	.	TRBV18	CASSPWVIEGEETQYF	TGTGCCAGCTCACCATGGGTAATCGAGGGCGAAGAGACCCAGTACTTC
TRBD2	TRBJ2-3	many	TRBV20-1	CSAHIRSGSPDTQYF	TGCAGTGCTCACATCCGCAGCGGGAGCCCAGATACGCAGTATTTT
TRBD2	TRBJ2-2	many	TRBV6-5	CASSSSGHTGELFF	TGTGCCAGCAGTTCTAGCGGTCACACCGGGGAGCTGTTTTTT
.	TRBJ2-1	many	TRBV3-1	CASSQVLGFPFF	TGTGCCAGCAGCCAAGTTTTGGGGTTTCCGTTCTTC
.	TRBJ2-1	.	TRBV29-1	CSVELNYNEQFF	TGCAGCGTTGAGTTAAATTACAATGAGCAGTTCTTC
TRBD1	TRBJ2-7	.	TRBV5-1	CASSLHRGQLSYEQYF	TGCGCCAGCAGCTTACACAGGGGGCAACTCTCCTACGAGCAGTACTTC
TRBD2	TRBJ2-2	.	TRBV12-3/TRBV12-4	CASSRTSGINTGELFF	TGTGCCAGCAGTCGGACTAGCGGAATAAACACCGGGGAGCTGTTTTTT
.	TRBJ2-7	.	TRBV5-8	CASSGTDQPYEQYF	TGTGCCAGCAGCGGGACGGACCAGCCCTACGAGCAGTACTTC
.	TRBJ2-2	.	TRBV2	CASSEQGKAGALFF	TGTGCCAGCAGTGAACAGGGGAAGGCCGGGGCGCTGTTTTTT
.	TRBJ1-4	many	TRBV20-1	CSARDPLLGTNEKLFF	TGCAGTGCTAGAGATCCCTTGCTGGGGACTAATGAAAAACTGTTTTTT
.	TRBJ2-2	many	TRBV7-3	CASSLLSGPTGELFF	TGTGCCAGCAGCTTACTCTCCGGGCCGACCGGGGAGCTGTTTTTT
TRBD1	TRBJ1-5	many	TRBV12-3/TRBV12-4	CASSFDRGNQPQHF	TGTGCCAGCAGTTTTGACAGGGGCAATCAGCCCCAGCATTTT
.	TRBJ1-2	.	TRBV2	CASSQRMGLLYGYTF	TGTGCCAGCAGTCAAAGGATGGGGCTCCTCTATGGCTACACCTTC
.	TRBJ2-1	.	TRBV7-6	CVSSMASYNEQFF	TGTGTCAGCAGTATGGCTTCCTACAATGAGCAGTTCTTC
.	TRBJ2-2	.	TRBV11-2	CASSPHRDRGELFF	TGTGCCAGCAGCCCCCACAGGGATCGAGGGGAGCTGTTTTTT
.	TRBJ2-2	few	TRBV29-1	CSVAPDTGELFF	TGCAGCGTTGCGCCAGACACCGGGGAGCTGTTTTTT
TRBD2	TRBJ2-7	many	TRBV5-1	CASSLARLAGESSYEQYF	TGCGCCAGCAGCTTGGCCCGGCTAGCGGGAGAAAGCTCCTACGAGCAGTACTTC
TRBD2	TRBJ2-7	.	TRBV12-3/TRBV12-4	CASSPQGAGKYEQYF	TGTGCCAGCAGTCCCCAGGGAGCGGGAAAGTACGAGCAGTACTTC
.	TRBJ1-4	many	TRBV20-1	CSARGDGARVEKLFF	TGCAGTGCTAGAGGGGACGGGGCCCGTGTTGAAAAACTGTTTTTT
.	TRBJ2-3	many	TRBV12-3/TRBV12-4	CASGRAQYF	TGTGCCTCCGGTAGGGCGCAGTATTTT
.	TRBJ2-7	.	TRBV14	CASSFGLGPNYEQYF	TGTGCCAGCAGCTTCGGCCTGGGACCGAACTACGAGCAGTACTTC
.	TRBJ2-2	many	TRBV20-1	CSARRGGPKIGELFF	TGCAGTGCTAGGCGAGGAGGGCCAAAGATCGGGGAGCTGTTTTTT
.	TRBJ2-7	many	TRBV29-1	CSVGLWTGTYEQYF	TGCAGCGTTGGGCTTTGGACCGGGACCTACGAGCAGTACTTC
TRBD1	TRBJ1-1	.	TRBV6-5	CASSYPGQGMNTEAFF	TGTGCCAGCAGTTACCCCGGACAGGGAATGAACACTGAAGCTTTCTTT
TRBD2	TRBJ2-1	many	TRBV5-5	CASSVLAGSYNEQFF	TGTGCCAGCAGCGTACTAGCGGGCTCCTACAATGAGCAGTTCTTC
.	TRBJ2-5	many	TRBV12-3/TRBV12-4	CASSLGLVETQYF	TGTGCCAGCAGTTTAGGACTAGTTGAGACCCAGTACTTC
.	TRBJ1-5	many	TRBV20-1	CSARDLAFSWIGGQPQHF	TGCAGTGCTAGAGATCTCGCCTTCTCGTGGATCGGCGGGCAGCCCCAGCATTTT
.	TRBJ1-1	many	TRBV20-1	CSASREMNTEAFF	TGCAGTGCTTCAAGAGAAATGAACACTGAAGCTTTCTTT
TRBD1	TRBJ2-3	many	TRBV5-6	CASSSTRTGDWDADTQYF	TGTGCCAGCAGCTCAACAAGGACAGGGGATTGGGATGCAGATACGCAGTATTTT
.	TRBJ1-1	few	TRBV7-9	CASSLAQDGNTEAFF	TGTGCCAGCAGCTTAGCCCAGGACGGGAACACTGAAGCTTTCTTT
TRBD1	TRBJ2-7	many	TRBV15	CATSSPGTGLYEQYF	TGTGCCACCAGCAGCCCCGGGACAGGACTCTACGAGCAGTACTTC
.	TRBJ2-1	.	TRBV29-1	CSVEGDYNEQFF	TGCAGCGTTGAGGGCGACTACAATGAGCAGTTCTTC
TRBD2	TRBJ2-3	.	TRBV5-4	CASSLEAGTSQYF	TGTGCCAGCAGCTTGGAAGCGGGGACCTCGCAGTATTTT
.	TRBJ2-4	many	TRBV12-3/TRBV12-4	CASSSRTGNIQYF	TGTGCCAGCAGTTCTCGGACGGGAAACATTCAGTACTTC
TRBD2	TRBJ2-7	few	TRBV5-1	CASSLPGLAGGPGYEQYF	TGCGCCAGCAGCTTGCCGGGACTAGCGGGAGGGCCGGGCTACGAGCAGTACTTC
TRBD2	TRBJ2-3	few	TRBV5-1	CASSSTLEREGLGDTQYF	TGCGCCAGCAGCTCCACCCTCGAGCGGGAGGGCCTTGGAGATACGCAGTATTTT
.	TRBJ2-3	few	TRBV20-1	CSARDGLRERGDTQYF	TGCAGTGCTAGAGATGGACTACGGGAGCGCGGAGATACGCAGTATTTT
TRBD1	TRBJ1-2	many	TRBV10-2	CASNPDRGLYGYTF	TGCGCCAGCAATCCGGACAGGGGGCTCTATGGCTACACCTTC